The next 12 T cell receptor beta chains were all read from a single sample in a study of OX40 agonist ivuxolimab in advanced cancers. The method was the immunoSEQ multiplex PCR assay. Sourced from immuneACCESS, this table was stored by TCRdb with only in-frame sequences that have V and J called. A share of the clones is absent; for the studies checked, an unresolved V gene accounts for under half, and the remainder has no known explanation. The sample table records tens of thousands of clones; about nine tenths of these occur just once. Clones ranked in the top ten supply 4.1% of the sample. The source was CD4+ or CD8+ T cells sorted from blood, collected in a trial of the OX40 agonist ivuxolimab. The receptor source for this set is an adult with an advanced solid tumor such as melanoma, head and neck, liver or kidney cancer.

CDR3 nucleotides: TGTGCCAGCAGTGGGACCAACACAGATACGCAGTATTTT. It encodes CASSGTNTDTQYF. This chain links TRBV6-1 with TRBJ2-3; no firm D call. Trimming took off 4 bases at V and 2 bases at J, with 7 bases between the two ends. CDR3 length: 13 residues. CDR1 MNHNS and CDR2 SASEGT come from the germline V gene.

CDR3 bases: TGTGCCAGCAGCAAGCTTTCCTACTACGAGCAGTACTTC. It yields the protein CASSKLSYYEQYF. This chain links TRBV5-8 with TRBJ2-5; D is undetermined. The better agreement between TRBJ2-7 and the DNA end casts doubt on the J call. There are 13 residues in the CDR3. CDR1 is SGHTS, CDR2 YDEGEE, per germline.

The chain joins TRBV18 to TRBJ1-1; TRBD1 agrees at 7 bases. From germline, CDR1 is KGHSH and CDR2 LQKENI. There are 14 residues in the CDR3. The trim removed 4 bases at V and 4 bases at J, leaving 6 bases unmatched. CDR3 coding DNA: TGTGCCAGCTCACTACACAGGGGAGGCACTGAAGCTTTCTTT. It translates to CASSLHRGGTEAFF.

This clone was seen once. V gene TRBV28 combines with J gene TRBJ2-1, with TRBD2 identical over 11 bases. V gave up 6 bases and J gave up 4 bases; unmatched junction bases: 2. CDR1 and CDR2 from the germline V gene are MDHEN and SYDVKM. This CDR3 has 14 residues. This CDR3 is CASRGTSGYNEQFF. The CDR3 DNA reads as TGTGCCAGCAGGGGGACTAGCGGTTACAATGAGCAGTTCTTC.

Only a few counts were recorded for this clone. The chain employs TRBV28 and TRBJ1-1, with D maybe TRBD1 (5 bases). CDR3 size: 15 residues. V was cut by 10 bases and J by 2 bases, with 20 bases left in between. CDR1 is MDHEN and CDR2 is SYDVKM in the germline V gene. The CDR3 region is CATIGGGQSNTEAFF. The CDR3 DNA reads TGTGCCACCATTGGGGGTGGGCAGTCCAACACTGAAGCTTTCTTT.

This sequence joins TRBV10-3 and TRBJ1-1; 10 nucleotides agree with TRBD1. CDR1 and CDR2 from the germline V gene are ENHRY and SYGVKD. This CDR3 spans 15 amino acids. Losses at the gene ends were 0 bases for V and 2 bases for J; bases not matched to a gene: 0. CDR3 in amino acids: CAISESTGGNTEAFF. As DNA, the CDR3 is TGTGCCATCAGTGAGTCGACAGGGGGCAACACTGAAGCTTTCTTT.

CDR3 DNA sequence: TGTGCCAGCAGTTTAGCGGGACGGTTTCCCTACGAGCAGTACTTC. It codes for CASSLAGRFPYEQYF. The J gene is TRBJ2-7, the V gene TRBV27; TRBD2 is a possible D gene (6 bases). Trimming removed 2 bases at V and 2 bases at J, with 13 bases between. Looked up from germline, CDR1 is MNHEY and CDR2 is SMNVEV (reference sequence). The CDR3 contains 15 residues.

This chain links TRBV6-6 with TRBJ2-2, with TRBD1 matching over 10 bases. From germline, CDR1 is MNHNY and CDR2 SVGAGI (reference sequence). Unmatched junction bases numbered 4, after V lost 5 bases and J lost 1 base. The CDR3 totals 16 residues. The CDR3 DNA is TGTGCCAGCAGTCCCGGGGACAGGGGGAACACCGGGGAGCTGTTTTTT. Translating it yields CASSPGDRGNTGELFF.

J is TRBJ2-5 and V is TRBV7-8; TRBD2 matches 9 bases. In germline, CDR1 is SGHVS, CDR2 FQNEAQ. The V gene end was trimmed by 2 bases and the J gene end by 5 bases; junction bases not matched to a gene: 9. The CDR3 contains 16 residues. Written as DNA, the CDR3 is TGTGCCAGCAGCTTATCCCTAGCGGGATCCGGGGAGACCCAGTACTTC. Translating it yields CASSLSLAGSGETQYF.

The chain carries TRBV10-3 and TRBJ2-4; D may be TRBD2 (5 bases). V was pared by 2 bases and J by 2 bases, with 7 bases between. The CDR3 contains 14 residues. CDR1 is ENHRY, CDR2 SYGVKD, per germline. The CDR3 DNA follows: TGTGCCATCAGTGAGGAGGGCACCAAAAACATTCAGTACTTC. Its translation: CAISEEGTKNIQYF.

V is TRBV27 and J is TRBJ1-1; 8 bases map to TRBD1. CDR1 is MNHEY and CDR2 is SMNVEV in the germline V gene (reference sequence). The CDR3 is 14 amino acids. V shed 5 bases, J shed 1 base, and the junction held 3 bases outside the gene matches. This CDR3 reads CASSARGQNTEAFF. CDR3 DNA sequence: TGTGCCAGCAGTGCCAGGGGGCAGAACACTGAAGCTTTCTTT.

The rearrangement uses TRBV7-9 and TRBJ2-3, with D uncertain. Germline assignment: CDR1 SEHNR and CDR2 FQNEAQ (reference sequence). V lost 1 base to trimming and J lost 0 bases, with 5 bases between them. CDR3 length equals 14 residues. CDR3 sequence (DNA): TGTGCCAGCAGCTTAGGCCATAGCACAGATACGCAGTATTTT. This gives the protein CASSLGHSTDTQYF.